The 32 T cell receptor beta chains reported below all come from one sample, sequenced in a study of cytomegalovirus exposure and HLA in healthy donors. PCR was performed using 60 Vbeta and 13 Jbeta primers. Sequencing was performed with immunoSEQ multiplex PCR; in TCRdb, only in-frame clones are kept and a portion is missing. This sample has about 160,000 clones, with roughly 77% found just once. The specimen was PBMCs. The receptors originated from a man aged 30-40 years in good health and CMV-seropositive.

The rearrangement joins TRBV9 to TRBJ1-1; tentatively, D is TRBD1 (5 bases). Germline V gives CDR1 SGDLS, CDR2 YYNGEE. Between the trimmed V and J ends, which lost 0 bases and 0 bases, there was a span of 9 bases. This CDR3 region has 15 residues. For the CDR3, the DNA is TGTGCCAGCAGCGTAGACGCAGGGATGAACACTGAAGCTTTCTTT. Translated: CASSVDAGMNTEAFF.

This clone came up a few times. The rearrangement joins TRBV9 to TRBJ2-2; 7 nucleotides line up with TRBD2. CDR1 is SGDLS and CDR2 is YYNGEE in the germline V gene. The CDR3 totals 15 residues. Trimming cost V 2 bases and J 1 base; bases outside gene matches: 2. In DNA form, the CDR3 reads TGTGCCAGCAGCGTTGGGACTAAGAACACCGGGGAGCTGTTTTTT. Its translation is CASSVGTKNTGELFF.

This chain uses TRBV4-3 with TRBJ1-1; 9 bases are shared with TRBD1. Germline CDR1 and CDR2: LGHNA and YSLEER. The CDR3 is 14 residues long. Trimming at V came to 3 bases and at J to 6 bases, leaving 5 bases not matched to a gene. The CDR3 is CASSHHDRGAEAFF. In DNA form, the CDR3 reads TGCGCCAGCAGCCACCATGACAGGGGGGCTGAAGCTTTCTTT.

The J gene is TRBJ1-1, the V gene TRBV2; 9 nucleotides line up with TRBD1. The CDR3 loop spans 16 amino acids. The germline V gene encodes CDR1 SNHLY and CDR2 FYNNEI. J was trimmed by 0 bases and V by 1 base; bases with no gene match: 3. The CDR3 DNA reads as TGTGCCAGCAGTGAAGGGGACAGGGCCTTGAACACTGAAGCTTTCTTT. Its translation is CASSEGDRALNTEAFF.

The genes are TRBV9 and TRBJ1-2, with D hard to call. The CDR3 has 12 residues. Between the trimmed V and J ends, which lost 0 bases and 8 bases, there was a span of 8 bases. CDR1 is SGDLS, CDR2 YYNGEE, per germline. The CDR3: CASSVGEAGYTF. The CDR3 DNA follows: TGTGCCAGCAGCGTAGGGGAGGCGGGCTACACCTTC.

J is TRBJ1-4 and V is TRBV5-4, with 7 bases that match TRBD1. Per germline, CDR1 SGHNT and CDR2 YYREEE (reference sequence). V was pared by 0 bases and J by 7 bases, with 3 bases of the junction left unmatched. This CDR3 is built from 14 residues. The CDR3 bases are TGTGCCAGCAGCTTGGGCAGGGGGACTGAAAAACTGTTTTTT. This sequence encodes CASSLGRGTEKLFF.

As concerns this clone: The junction departs from germline at one end; a sequencing error may be responsible. The V gene is TRBV5-6, the J gene TRBJ2-7; perhaps D is TRBD1 or TRBD2 (7 bases each). The CDR3 runs to 15 residues. Per germline, CDR1 SGHDT and CDR2 YYEEEE. The DNA for the CDR3 is TGTGCCAGCAGTTTGGGAGGGGGCAACCACTACGAGCAGTACTTC. Translating gives CASSLGGGNHYEQYF.

This clone showed up just once. V is TRBV28 and J is TRBJ2-5; 9 nucleotides line up with TRBD1. This CDR3 spans 18 amino acids. From germline, CDR1 is MDHEN and CDR2 SYDVKM. Unmatched junction bases numbered 17, after V lost 5 bases and J lost 4 bases. The CDR3: CASSPSRPGTGPVETQYF. In nucleotides, the CDR3 is TGTGCCAGCAGTCCCTCCCGTCCCGGGACAGGGCCCGTAGAGACCCAGTACTTC.

The chain carries TRBV29-1 and TRBJ1-5, with D tentatively TRBD1 (5 bases). Trimming shortened V by 4 bases and J by 4 bases, and 8 bases separated the two germline ends. CDR1 is SQVTM and CDR2 is ANQGSEA in the germline V gene. The CDR3 is 12 residues long. The CDR3 spells CSVAGLNQPQHF. For the CDR3, the DNA is TGCAGCGTTGCGGGACTAAATCAGCCCCAGCATTTT.

The genes are TRBV7-2 and TRBJ2-5; D unresolved. This CDR3 is built from 12 residues. Germline V CDR1 and CDR2: SGHTA, FQGNSA. Between the trimmed V and J ends, which lost 2 bases and 5 bases, there was a span of 6 bases. The CDR3 protein is CASSLSEETQYF. In DNA form, the CDR3 reads TGTGCCAGCAGCTTAAGCGAGGAGACCCAGTACTTC.

This clone came up a few times. This sequence joins TRBV5-6 and TRBJ2-1, with TRBD1 identical over 8 bases. Germline CDR1 and CDR2: SGHDT and YYEEEE. The CDR3 contains 12 residues. Germline trimming cut 9 bases from V and 8 bases from J; bases unmatched to any gene: 7. The CDR3 DNA sequence: TGTGCCACCTCAACAGGGGGGTATGAGCAGTTCTTC. Amino acids: CATSTGGYEQFF.

On this clone: At the DNA level, this CDR3 is encoded by other sequences in the same sample as well. This chain joins TRBV30 and TRBJ2-7, with 7 bases fitting TRBD1. Germline lookup yields CDR1 GTSNPN and CDR2 SVGIG (reference sequence). There are 13 residues in the CDR3. J gave up 2 bases and V 0 bases, and 1 base lay outside the gene matches. The CDR3 loop is CAWSVDRAYEQYF. The CDR3 DNA reads TGTGCCTGGAGTGTCGACAGGGCCTACGAGCAGTACTTC.

J is TRBJ1-5 and V is TRBV30; D ambiguous. The V end lost 2 bases, the J end lost 6 bases, and 11 bases lay between the germline ends. Germline CDR1 GTSNPN, CDR2 SVGIG (reference sequence). The CDR3 is 13 residues long. The CDR3 spells CAWSLRSGQPQHF. The CDR3 bases are TGTGCCTGGAGTCTACGGTCGGGTCAGCCCCAGCATTTT.

The genes are TRBV6-5 and TRBJ2-3; 8 positions match TRBD1. The CDR3 consists of 15 residues. Looked up from germline, CDR1 is MNHEY and CDR2 is SVGAGI. The ends lost 4 bases at V and 4 bases at J; junction bases unmatched: 7. The CDR3 loop reads CASSSTTGAADTQYF. In nucleotides, the CDR3 is TGTGCCAGCAGTTCAACGACAGGGGCGGCAGATACGCAGTATTTT.

The chain carries TRBV1 and TRBJ2-7; the listed D gene, TRBD2, was not tested against the DNA. TRBV1 counts as a pseudogene. CDR3 length equals 14 residues. For the CDR3, the DNA is TGCACCAGCGAGACTAGCGGGGGTGTGAACGAGCAGTACTTC. Its translation: CTSETSGGVNEQYF.

The chain couples TRBV2 to TRBJ1-1; D gene uncertain. Between the trimmed V and J ends, which lost 5 bases and 4 bases, there was a span of 14 bases. The germline V gene has CDR1 SNHLY and CDR2 FYNNEI. The CDR3 has 14 amino acids. CDR3 residues: CASSSEMRATEAFF. The CDR3 coding sequence is TGTGCCAGCAGTTCAGAGATGAGGGCCACTGAAGCTTTCTTT.

The chain couples TRBV9 to TRBJ2-5; D is perhaps TRBD2 (7 bases). Germline V gives CDR1 SGDLS, CDR2 YYNGEE. With 0 bases removed from V and 5 bases from J, the gap between germline ends came to 14 bases. The CDR3 extends over 15 amino acids. The CDR3 nucleotides are TGTGCCAGCAGCGTAGCACCGGGGGGCGGGGAGACCCAGTACTTC. It specifies CASSVAPGGGETQYF.

The chain uses TRBV5-1 and TRBJ1-2; D perhaps matches TRBD1 (5 bases). Germline loops: CDR1 SGHRS, CDR2 YFSETQ. This CDR3 has 14 residues. The V gene lost 4 bases and the J gene lost 4 bases, with 14 bases spanning the gap. This CDR3 reads CASSPLEGTYGYTF. Written as DNA, the CDR3 is TGCGCCAGCAGCCCTTTGGAGGGGACCTATGGCTACACCTTC.

The V gene is TRBV15, the J gene TRBJ1-4, with unresolved D. V was pared by 1 base and J by 4 bases, with 10 bases between. Germline V gene sequence: CDR1 LNHNV, CDR2 YYDKDF (reference sequence). The CDR3 runs 15 residues. The CDR3 nucleotides are TGTGCCACCAGCAGAGCCGATAGCGGTAATGAAAAACTGTTTTTT. Translation gives CATSRADSGNEKLFF.

The chain has TRBV18 and TRBJ1-3; 7 positions match TRBD1. This CDR3 region has 17 residues. V gave up 3 bases and J gave up 0 bases; unmatched junction bases: 8. Germline V CDR1 and CDR2: KGHSH, LQKENI. The CDR3 reads CASSPPGTAISGNTIYF. CDR3 coding DNA: TGTGCCAGCTCACCGCCCGGGACAGCTATCTCTGGAAACACCATATATTTT.

The V and J genes are TRBV28 and TRBJ1-4; TRBD1 matches 12 bases. V trimming: 1 base; J trimming: 4 bases; junction bases outside the gene matches: 4. The CDR3 extends over 17 amino acids. Germline CDR1 MDHEN, CDR2 SYDVKM. CDR3 sequence: CASSLSGQGAFNEKLFF. The CDR3 bases are TGTGCCAGCAGTTTATCGGGACAGGGGGCCTTTAATGAAAAACTGTTTTTT.

This chain uses TRBV18 with TRBJ2-5, with unresolved D. This CDR3 contains 14 residues. Germline CDR1 reads KGHSH; CDR2 reads LQKENI. V lost 0 bases to trimming and J lost 2 bases, with 7 bases between them. The CDR3 spells CASSPPNLQETQYF. CDR3 bases: TGTGCCAGCTCACCACCTAATTTGCAAGAGACCCAGTACTTC.

J is TRBJ1-1 and V is TRBV6-7, with 7 bases aligning to TRBD1. TRBV6-7 is an open reading frame, and its role is uncertain. Trimming cost V 7 bases and J 3 bases; bases outside gene matches: 5. The length of the CDR3 is 13 residues. The CDR3 nucleotides read TGTGCCAGCATGAGAGGACAGGACACTGAAGCTTTCTTT. This encodes CASMRGQDTEAFF.

The genes are TRBV14 and TRBJ1-6; 8 nucleotides match TRBD1. Trimming took 6 bases from V and 8 from J; bases not matched to a gene: 6. There are 14 residues in the CDR3. Germline CDR1 SGHDN, CDR2 FVKESK. CDR3 in amino acids: CASSSQGGDSPLHF. CDR3 coding DNA: TGTGCCAGCAGTTCACAGGGGGGAGATTCACCCCTCCACTTT.

This chain connects TRBV5-1 to TRBJ2-1; 8 positions match TRBD1. J was trimmed by 6 bases and V by 5 bases; bases with no gene match: 13. This CDR3 has 16 residues. Germline V gene lookup returns CDR1 SGHRS and CDR2 YFSETQ. CDR3 in amino acids: CASSSPLGQGLNEQFF. As DNA, the CDR3 is TGCGCCAGCAGTTCCCCTCTCGGACAGGGTCTCAATGAGCAGTTCTTC.

The chain couples TRBV23-1 to TRBJ2-7; 9 bases match TRBD1. TRBV23-1 is marked as an open reading frame, function uncertain. CDR3 length equals 16 residues. The J segment lost 4 bases and the V segment lost 2 bases, leaving 9 bases of the junction unmatched. The CDR3 region has the DNA TGCGCCAGCAGTCAAACCACCGGGACAGGGAATTACGAGCAGTACTTC. It is translated as CASSQTTGTGNYEQYF.

The chain joins TRBV4-1 to TRBJ1-5; D is uncertain. The CDR3 length is 17 residues. Per germline, CDR1 MGHRA and CDR2 YSYEKL. The ends were cut back, 1 base at V and 0 bases at J, with 13 bases in the middle. CDR3 sequence: CASSQVVRGYSNQPQHF. In nucleotides, the CDR3 is TGCGCCAGCAGCCAAGTAGTGCGGGGATATAGCAATCAGCCCCAGCATTTT.

This chain joins TRBV18 and TRBJ2-5; D perhaps matches TRBD2 (6 bases). This CDR3 is built from 14 residues. Trimming took off 0 bases at V and 1 base at J, with 6 bases between the two ends. The germline CDR1 and CDR2 sequences are KGHSH and LQKENI. The CDR3 sequence is CASSPPGLQETQYF. As DNA, the CDR3 is TGTGCCAGCTCACCACCGGGACTCCAAGAGACCCAGTACTTC. The entire variable domain, with the rest obtained from reference TRBV18 and TRBJ2-5, is as follows: NAGVMQNPRHLVRRRGQEARLRCSPMKGHSHVYWYRQLPEEGLKFMVYLQKENIIDESGMPKERFSAEFPKEGPSILRIQQVVRGDSAAYFCASSPPGLQETQYFGPGTRLLVL.

The gene calls are TRBV7-9 and TRBJ2-2; TRBD1 matches 9 bases. After removal of 5 bases from V and 3 bases from J, the junction contained 10 bases not matched to a gene. The CDR3 consists of 17 residues. In germline, CDR1 is SEHNR, CDR2 FQNEAQ (reference sequence). The CDR3 DNA reads TGTGCCAGCAGCCCCCGGGACAGGGTAATGGACACCGGGGAGCTGTTTTTT. This translates into CASSPRDRVMDTGELFF.

This clone was counted a few times. The V gene is TRBV7-9, the J gene TRBJ2-5; 9 nucleotides line up with TRBD1. V trimming: 5 bases; J trimming: 5 bases; junction bases outside the gene matches: 15. The CDR3 loop spans 17 amino acids. Germline CDR1 is SEHNR and CDR2 is FQNEAQ (reference sequence). CDR3 loop: CASSGSHRDRERETQYF. CDR3 bases: TGTGCCAGCAGCGGATCCCACCGGGACAGGGAACGGGAGACCCAGTACTTC. The full variable domain, with the rest looked up from reference TRBV7-9 and TRBJ2-5, is DTGVSQNPRHKITKRGQNVTFRCDPISEHNRLYWYRQTLGQGPEFLTYFQNEAQLEKSRLLSDRFSAERPKGSFSTLEIQRTEQGDSAMYLCASSGSHRDRERETQYFGPGTRLLVL.

In this sample, this clone turned up once. The chain links TRBV5-6 to TRBJ2-7; possibly TRBD2 for D (5 bases). The V end was cut by 4 bases, the J end by 7 bases, with 9 bases between. Germline V lookup: CDR1 SGHDT, CDR2 YYEEEE. The CDR3 extends over 11 amino acids. The CDR3 protein is CASSIPGEQYF. CDR3 nucleotide sequence: TGTGCCAGCAGCATTCCGGGGGAGCAGTACTTC.

V and J are TRBV11-2 and TRBJ2-7, with D maybe TRBD1 (6 bases). The germline V gene encodes CDR1 SGHAT and CDR2 FQNNGV. The CDR3 is made up of 13 amino acids. Trimming pared 3 bases from V and 2 bases from J, leaving 8 bases between. The CDR3 nucleotides read TGTGCCAGCAGCTTGAGGACAGCCTACGAGCAGTACTTC. Translation gives CASSLRTAYEQYF.